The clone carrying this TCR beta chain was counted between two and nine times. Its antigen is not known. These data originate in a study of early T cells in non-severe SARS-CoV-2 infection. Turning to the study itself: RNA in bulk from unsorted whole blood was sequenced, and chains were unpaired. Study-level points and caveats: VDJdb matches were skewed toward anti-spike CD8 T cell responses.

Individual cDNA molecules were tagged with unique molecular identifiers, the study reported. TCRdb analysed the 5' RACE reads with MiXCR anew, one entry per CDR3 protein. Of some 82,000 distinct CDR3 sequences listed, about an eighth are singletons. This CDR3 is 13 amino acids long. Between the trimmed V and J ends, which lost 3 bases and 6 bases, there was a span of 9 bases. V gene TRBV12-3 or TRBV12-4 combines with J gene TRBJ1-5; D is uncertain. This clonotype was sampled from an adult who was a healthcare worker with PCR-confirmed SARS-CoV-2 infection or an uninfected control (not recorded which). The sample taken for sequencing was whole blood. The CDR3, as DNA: TGTGCCAGCAGTTTTAAGGGCAGTCAGCCCCAGCATTTT. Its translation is CASSFKGSQPQHF.